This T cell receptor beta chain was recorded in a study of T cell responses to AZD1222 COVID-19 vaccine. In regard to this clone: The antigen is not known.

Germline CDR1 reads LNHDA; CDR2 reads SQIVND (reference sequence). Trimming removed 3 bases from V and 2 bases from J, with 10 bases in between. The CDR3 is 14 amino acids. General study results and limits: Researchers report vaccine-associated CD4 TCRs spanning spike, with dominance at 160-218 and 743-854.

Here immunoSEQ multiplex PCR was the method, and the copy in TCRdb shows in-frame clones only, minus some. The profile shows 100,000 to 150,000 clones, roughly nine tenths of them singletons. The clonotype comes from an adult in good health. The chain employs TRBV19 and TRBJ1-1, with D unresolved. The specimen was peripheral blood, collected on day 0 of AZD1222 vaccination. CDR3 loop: CASSMGSSNTEAFF. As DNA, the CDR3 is TGTGCCAGTAGTATGGGGAGCTCAAACACTGAAGCTTTCTTT.